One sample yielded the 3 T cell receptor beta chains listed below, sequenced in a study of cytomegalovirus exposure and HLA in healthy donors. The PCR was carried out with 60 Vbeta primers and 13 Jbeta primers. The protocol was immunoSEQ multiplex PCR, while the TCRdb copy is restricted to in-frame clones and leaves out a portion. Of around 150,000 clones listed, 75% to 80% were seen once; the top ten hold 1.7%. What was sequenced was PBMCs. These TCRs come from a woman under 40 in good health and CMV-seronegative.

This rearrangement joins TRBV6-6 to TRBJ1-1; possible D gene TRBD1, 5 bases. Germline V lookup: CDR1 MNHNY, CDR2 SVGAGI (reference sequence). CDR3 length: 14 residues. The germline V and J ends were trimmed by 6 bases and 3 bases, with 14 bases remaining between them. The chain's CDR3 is CASSLKGGDTEAFF. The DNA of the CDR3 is TGTGCCAGCAGCCTGAAGGGAGGGGACACTGAAGCTTTCTTT.

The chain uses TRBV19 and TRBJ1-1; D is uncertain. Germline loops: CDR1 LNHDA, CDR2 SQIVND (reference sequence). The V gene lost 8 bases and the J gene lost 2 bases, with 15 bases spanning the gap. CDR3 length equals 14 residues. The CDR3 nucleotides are TGTGCCAGTGGCGGGATGGCGGACAACACTGAAGCTTTCTTT. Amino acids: CASGGMADNTEAFF.

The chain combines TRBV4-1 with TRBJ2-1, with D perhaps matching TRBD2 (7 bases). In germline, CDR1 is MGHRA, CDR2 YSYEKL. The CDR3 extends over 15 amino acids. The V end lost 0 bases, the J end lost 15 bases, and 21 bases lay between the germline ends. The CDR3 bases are TGCGCCAGCAGCCAAGAGGGGGGGGGCCCAGCTCGACGGTTCTTC. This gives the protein CASSQEGGGPARRFF.